This T cell receptor beta chain derives from a study of CD8 T cells in ankylosing spondylitis. Study conclusions and caveats: Apparently characteristic of ankylosing spondylitis blood was a TCR beta motif (fewer than 10 highly homologous variants). Certain motif variants had earlier been reported in reactive arthritis synovial fluid and blood. The authors reported significant enrichment of disease-linked clones in matched ankylosing spondylitis synovial fluid.

The sample holds many counts of this clonotype. Its antigen is not identified. TCRdb ran MiXCR on the 5' RACE reads and lists one entry per CDR3 protein. The sample contains around 490,000 distinct CDR3 sequences, about 5% of which appear only once. Germline V CDR1 and CDR2: MNHNS, SASEGT. V shed 6 bases, J shed 4 bases, and the junction held 4 bases outside the gene matches. There are 13 residues in the CDR3. This TCR derives from a male donor with ankylosing spondylitis. Material for sequencing was blood, either unsorted or a sorted T cell fraction (not recorded which). This rearrangement joins TRBV6-1 to TRBJ2-7; 9 positions agree with TRBD1. CDR3 nucleotide sequence: TGTGCCAGCAGCCGGACAGGGGTTTACGAGCAGTACTTC. Amino acids: CASSRTGVYEQYF.